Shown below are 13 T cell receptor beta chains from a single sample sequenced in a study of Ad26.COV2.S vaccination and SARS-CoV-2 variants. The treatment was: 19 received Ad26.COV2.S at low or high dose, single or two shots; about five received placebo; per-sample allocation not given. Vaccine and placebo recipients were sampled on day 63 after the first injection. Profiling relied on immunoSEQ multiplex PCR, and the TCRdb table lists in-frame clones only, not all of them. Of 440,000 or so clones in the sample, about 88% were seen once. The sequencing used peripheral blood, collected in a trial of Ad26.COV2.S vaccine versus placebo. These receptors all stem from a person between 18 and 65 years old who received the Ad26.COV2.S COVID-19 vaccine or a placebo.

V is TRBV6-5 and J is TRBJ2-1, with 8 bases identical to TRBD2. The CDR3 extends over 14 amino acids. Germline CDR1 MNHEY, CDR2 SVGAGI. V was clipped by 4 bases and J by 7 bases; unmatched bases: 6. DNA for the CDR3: TGTGCCAGCAGTTCCCGGGAGGGCCGAAATGAGCAGTTCTTC. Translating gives CASSSREGRNEQFF.

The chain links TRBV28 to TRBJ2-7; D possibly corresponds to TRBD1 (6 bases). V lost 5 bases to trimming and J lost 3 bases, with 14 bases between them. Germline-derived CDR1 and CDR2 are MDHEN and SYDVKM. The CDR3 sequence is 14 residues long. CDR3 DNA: TGTGCCAGCAGTCGACGATGGACAGTCTACGAGCAGTACTTC. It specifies CASSRRWTVYEQYF.

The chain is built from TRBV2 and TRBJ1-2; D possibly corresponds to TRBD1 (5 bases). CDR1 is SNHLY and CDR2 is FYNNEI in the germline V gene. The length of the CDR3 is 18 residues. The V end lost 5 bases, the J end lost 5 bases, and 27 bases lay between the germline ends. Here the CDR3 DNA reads TGTGCCAGCAGTCGTAAGGGCCCTGTGGGGGAAGATAGGTATGGCTACACCTTC. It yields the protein CASSRKGPVGEDRYGYTF.

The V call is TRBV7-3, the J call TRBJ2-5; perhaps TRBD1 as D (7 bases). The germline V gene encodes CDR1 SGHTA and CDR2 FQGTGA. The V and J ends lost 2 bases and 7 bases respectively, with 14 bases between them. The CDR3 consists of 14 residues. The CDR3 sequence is CASSLSGGPGTQYF. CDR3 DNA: TGTGCCAGCAGCTTATCAGGGGGGCCCGGGACCCAGTACTTC.

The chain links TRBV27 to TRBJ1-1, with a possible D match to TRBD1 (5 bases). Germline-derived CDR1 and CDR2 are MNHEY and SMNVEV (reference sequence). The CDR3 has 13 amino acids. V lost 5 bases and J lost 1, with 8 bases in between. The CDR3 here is CASSRTGNTEAFF. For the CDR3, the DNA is TGTGCCAGCAGTCGAACAGGGAACACTGAAGCTTTCTTT.

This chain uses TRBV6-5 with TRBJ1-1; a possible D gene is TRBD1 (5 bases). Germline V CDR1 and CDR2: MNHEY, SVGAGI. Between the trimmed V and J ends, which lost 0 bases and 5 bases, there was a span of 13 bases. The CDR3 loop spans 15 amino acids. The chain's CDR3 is CASSYSSFGGTEAFF. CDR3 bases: TGTGCCAGCAGTTACTCGAGTTTCGGGGGAACTGAAGCTTTCTTT.

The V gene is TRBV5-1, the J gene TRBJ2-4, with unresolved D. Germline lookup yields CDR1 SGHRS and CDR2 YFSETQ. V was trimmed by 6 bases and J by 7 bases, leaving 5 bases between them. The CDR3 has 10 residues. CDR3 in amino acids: CASIRNIQYF. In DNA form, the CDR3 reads TGCGCCAGCATCCGTAACATTCAGTACTTC.

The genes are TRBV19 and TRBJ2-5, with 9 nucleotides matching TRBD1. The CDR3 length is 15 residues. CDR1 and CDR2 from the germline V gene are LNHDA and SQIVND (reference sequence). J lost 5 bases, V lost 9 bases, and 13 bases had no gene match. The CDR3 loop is CASGQGTLLVETQYF. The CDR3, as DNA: TGTGCCAGCGGACAGGGGACCCTCTTGGTGGAGACCCAGTACTTC.

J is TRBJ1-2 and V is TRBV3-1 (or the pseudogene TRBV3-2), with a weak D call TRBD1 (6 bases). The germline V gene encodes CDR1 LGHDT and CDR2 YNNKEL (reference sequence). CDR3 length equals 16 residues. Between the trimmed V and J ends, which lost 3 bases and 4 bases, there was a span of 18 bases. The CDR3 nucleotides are TGTGCCAGCAGCCATCGACAGAGTCAGGGGTCCTATGGCTACACCTTC. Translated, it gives CASSHRQSQGSYGYTF.

CDR3 sequence reads: CASSINPLGAEAFF. The DNA of the CDR3 is TGTGCCAGCAGTATCAACCCCCTGGGCGCTGAAGCTTTCTTT. The V call is TRBV6-5, the J call TRBJ1-1; D not certain. The germline CDR1 and CDR2 sequences are MNHEY and SVGAGI. This CDR3 spans 14 amino acids. Trimming removed 5 bases from V and 6 bases from J, with 16 bases in between.

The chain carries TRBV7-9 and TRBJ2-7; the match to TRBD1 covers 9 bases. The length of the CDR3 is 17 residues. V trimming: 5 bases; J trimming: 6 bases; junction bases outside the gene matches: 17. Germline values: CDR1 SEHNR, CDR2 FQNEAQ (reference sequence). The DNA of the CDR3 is TGTGCCAGCAGCCCGGCCGACCCCAGGGACAGGGTGGGCGAGCAGTACTTC. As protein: CASSPADPRDRVGEQYF.

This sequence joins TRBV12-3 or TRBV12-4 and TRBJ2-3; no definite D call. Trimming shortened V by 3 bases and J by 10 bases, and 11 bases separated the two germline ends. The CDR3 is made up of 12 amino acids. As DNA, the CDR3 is TGTGCCAGCAGTTTCTCTCTCTGGGCGCAGTATTTT. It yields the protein CASSFSLWAQYF.

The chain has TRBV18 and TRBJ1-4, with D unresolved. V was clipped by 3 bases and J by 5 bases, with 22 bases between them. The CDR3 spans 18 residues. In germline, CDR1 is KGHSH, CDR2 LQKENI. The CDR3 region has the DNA TGTGCCAGCTCACCCACCAACGTTCGATCCGAAAAAAATGAAAAACTGTTTTTT. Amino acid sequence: CASSPTNVRSEKNEKLFF. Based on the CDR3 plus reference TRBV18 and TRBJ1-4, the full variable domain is NAGVMQNPRHLVRRRGQEARLRCSPMKGHSHVYWYRQLPEEGLKFMVYLQKENIIDESGMPKERFSAEFPKEGPSILRIQQVVRGDSAAYFCASSPTNVRSEKNEKLFFGSGTQLSVL.